Listed here is a single TCR beta chain. This receptor's antigen is unknown. No base quality information exists; no much larger clone differs at one position. The germline V end is reduced by 5 bases and the J end by 1 base; junction bases left unmatched: 6. CDR1 and CDR2 were assigned from the germline V gene (reference sequence) as LNHDA and SQIVND. Measured from the cysteine to the phenylalanine, the CDR3 is 16 residues long. Here the CDR3 DNA is all that survives: 48 bases in frame from base 1. This sample is drawn from a study of neurological immune-mediated disorders (dated by TCRdb to between 2018 and 2020). The study in broad terms: Among the approximately 34 multiple sclerosis patients, approximately 30 had relapsing-remitting MS and 3 had secondary progressive MS. The cohort was made up of 68 subjects, consisting of roughly 15 HAM/TSP patients, about 34 multiple sclerosis patients and roughly 20 healthy controls. The study compared peripheral blood TCR-beta repertoires of HTLV-I-associated myelopathy (HAM/TSP) patients, multiple sclerosis patients and healthy controls using UMI-based sequencing. The 90 to 110 TCR-beta libraries included longitudinal samples, technical triplicates and paired sorted CD4+ and CD8+ T-cell subsets alongside PBMC samples. Overall study outcomes, separate from this receptor: TCR clonal expansion was highest in HAM/TSP patients and lowest in MS patients, with MS patients falling below even healthy controls. In a phylogenetic analysis, the repertoires of 18 out of 34 MS patients fell into a single cluster of related CDR3 sequences, pointing to a possible signature at the repertoire level. Across subjects, expanded clones never shared an identical CDR3 amino acid sequence, which suggests that the TCR-beta repertoires in every group were private. The MS cluster was not associated with any clinical or MRI features, and the authors stated that larger cohorts are needed.

For sorted-subset TCR libraries, some 970,000 sorted CD4+ or CD8+ T cells were used. The multiple sclerosis patients were enrolled in a US clinical protocol that used magnetic resonance imaging to evaluate disease progression. Peripheral blood underwent Ficoll-Hypaque density gradient centrifugation to isolate PBMCs, which were then cryopreserved in liquid nitrogen. The study also sequenced paired sorted CD4+ and CD8+ subsets from healthy controls, HAM/TSP patients and MS patients. cDNA synthesis used template-switch 5'RACE with a primer carrying a 10-nucleotide random unique molecular identifier tagging each TCR transcript. Every sequencing run yielded over 160 million TCR-beta sequences covering 15-18 subjects. The RNeasy kit was used to extract total RNA. The KAPA Real-time Library Amplification kit was used to amplify TCR-beta VDJ regions with primers for the TCR constant region and the 5'RACE anchor. A first PCR added sample indexes and Illumina adaptors, after which a second PCR increased the library yield. After Ampure bead purification, the TCR product of roughly 650 bp was size-selected on a 2% E-gel SizeSelection system. Before pooling, library quality was assessed on a Bioanalyzer, concentration was determined with Qubit, and library quantification was performed with the Kapa Library Quantification kit. Paired-end 2 x 150 bp sequencing of the libraries was performed on an Illumina HiSeq 2500. To increase sequence diversity, about 25-31% phiX was spiked into each library pool. Processing in the source paper ran as follows. Quality-filtered reads were processed with the UMI-based MiGEC pipeline, and over 90% of raw TCR sequences were removed by the MiGEC pipeline during error correction. VDJ genes were aligned to IMGT germline references, and each clonotype was defined by a unique CDR3 amino acid sequence together with V-J genes. VDJtools evaluated clonal expansion, Shannon diversity and CDR3 relatedness (CalcPairwiseDistances, ClusterSamples); CLCbio workbench built phylogenetic trees. Expanded clones were defined as having at least 8 unique UMIs, based on coefficient-of-variation modelling across technical triplicates. TCRdb trimmed the raw reads at Q25, called clones with MiXCR and kept productive beta chains. A single entry per CDR3 protein holds the most common genes and DNA from its merged rows. These V and J calls are TCRdb output, not the study's own analysis. The sample contains approximately 44,000 distinct CDR3 sequences, less than 6% of them found a single time. The top ten constitute roughly 1.4% of the sample.

The sequencing input was CD4+ T cells from blood. The source of this sequence is a woman under 30 with multiple sclerosis. Here the chain combines TRBV19 and TRBJ1-5, and 9 junctional nucleotides match TRBD1. CDR3 loop: CASSRTGGGSNQPQHF. The DNA sequence reads TGTGCCAGTAGTCGTACAGGGGGCGGGAGCAATCAGCCCCAGCATTTT.